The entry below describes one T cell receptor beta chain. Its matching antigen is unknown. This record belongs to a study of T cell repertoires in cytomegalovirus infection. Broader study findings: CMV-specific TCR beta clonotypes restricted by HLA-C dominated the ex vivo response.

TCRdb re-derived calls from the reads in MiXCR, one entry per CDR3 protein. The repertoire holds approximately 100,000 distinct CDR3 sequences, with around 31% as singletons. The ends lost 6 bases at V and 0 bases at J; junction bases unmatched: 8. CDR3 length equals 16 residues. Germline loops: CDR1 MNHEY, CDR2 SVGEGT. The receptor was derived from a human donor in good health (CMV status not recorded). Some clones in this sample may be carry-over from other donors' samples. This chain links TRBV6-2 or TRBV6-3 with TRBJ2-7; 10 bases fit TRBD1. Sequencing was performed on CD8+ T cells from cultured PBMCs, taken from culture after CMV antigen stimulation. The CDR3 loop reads CASSAADRGHSYEQYF. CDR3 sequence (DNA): TGTGCCAGCAGCGCTGCCGACAGGGGGCACTCCTACGAGCAGTACTTC.